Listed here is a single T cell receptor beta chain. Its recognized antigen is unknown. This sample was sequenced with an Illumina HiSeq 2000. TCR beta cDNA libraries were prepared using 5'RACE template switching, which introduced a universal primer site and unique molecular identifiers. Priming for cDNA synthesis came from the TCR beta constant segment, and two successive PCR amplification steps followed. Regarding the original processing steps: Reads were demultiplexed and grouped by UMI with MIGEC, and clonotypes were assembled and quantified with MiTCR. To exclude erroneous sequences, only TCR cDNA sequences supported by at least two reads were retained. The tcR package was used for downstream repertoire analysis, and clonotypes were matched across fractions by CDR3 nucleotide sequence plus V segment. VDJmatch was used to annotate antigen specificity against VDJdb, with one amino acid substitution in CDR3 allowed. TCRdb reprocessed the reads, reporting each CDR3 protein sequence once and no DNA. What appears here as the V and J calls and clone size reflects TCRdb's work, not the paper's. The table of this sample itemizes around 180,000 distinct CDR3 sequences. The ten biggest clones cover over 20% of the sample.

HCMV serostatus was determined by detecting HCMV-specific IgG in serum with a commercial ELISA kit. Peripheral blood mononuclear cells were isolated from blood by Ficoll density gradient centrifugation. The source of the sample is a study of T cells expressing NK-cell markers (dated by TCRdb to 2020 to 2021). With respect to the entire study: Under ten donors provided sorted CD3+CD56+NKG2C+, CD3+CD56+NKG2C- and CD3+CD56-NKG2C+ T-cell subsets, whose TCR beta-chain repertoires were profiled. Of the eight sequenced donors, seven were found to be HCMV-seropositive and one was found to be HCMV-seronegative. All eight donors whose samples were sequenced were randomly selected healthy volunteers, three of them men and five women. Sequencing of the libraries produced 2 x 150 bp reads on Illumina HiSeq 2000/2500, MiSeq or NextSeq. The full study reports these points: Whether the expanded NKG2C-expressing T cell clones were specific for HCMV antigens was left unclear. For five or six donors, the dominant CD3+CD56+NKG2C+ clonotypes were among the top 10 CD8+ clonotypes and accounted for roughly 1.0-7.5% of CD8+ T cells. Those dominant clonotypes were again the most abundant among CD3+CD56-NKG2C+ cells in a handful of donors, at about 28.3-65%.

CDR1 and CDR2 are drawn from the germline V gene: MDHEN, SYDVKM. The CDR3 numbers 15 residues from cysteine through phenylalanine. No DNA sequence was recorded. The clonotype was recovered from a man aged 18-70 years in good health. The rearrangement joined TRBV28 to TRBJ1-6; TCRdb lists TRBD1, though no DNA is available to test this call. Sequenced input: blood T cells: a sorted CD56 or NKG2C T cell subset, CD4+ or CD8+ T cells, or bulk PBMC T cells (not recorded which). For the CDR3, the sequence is CASSSGTVYNSPLHF.